Presented here are 28 T cell receptor beta chains from one specimen sequenced in a study of cytomegalovirus exposure and HLA in healthy donors. It was with 60 Vbeta and 13 Jbeta primers that the PCR ran. Sequencing used immunoSEQ multiplex PCR; TCRdb keeps in-frame clones, though not all of them. The sample consists of approximately 200,000 clones, around three quarters of them appearing once. The sample consisted of PBMCs. These TCRs come from a woman under 30 in good health and CMV-seronegative.

This clone was seen a handful of times. The sample contains more than one DNA sequence encoding this CDR3. The chain joins TRBV29-1 to TRBJ2-7; 8 nucleotides line up with TRBD1. Germline V lookup: CDR1 SQVTM, CDR2 ANQGSEA. This CDR3 spans 12 amino acids. After removal of 6 bases from V and 3 bases from J, the junction contained 4 bases not matched to a gene. CDR3 in DNA: TGCAGCGTGGCAGGGGGCGGCTACGAGCAGTACTTC. Protein sequence: CSVAGGGYEQYF.

The chain couples TRBV5-1 to TRBJ2-1; 8 bases are a match to TRBD2. The CDR3 runs 16 residues. Germline V gene lookup returns CDR1 SGHRS and CDR2 YFSETQ. J was trimmed by 2 bases and V by 0 bases; bases with no gene match: 4. The CDR3 DNA reads TGCGCCAGCAGCTTGGAACTAGCGGCACCCTACAATGAGCAGTTCTTC. Protein product: CASSLELAAPYNEQFF.

This chain joins TRBV18 and TRBJ2-5; 9 nucleotides line up with TRBD2. The CDR3 is 15 amino acids. Trimming removed 2 bases from V and 4 bases from J; junction bases left unmatched: 5. Germline values: CDR1 KGHSH, CDR2 LQKENI. The CDR3 coding sequence is TGTGCCAGCTCACCAGATAGCGGGGGAGGAGAGACCCAGTACTTC. Its protein is CASSPDSGGGETQYF.

The chain carries TRBV2 and TRBJ2-7; D is possibly TRBD1 (5 bases). This CDR3 comprises 13 residues. The germline gives CDR1 SNHLY, CDR2 FYNNEI. The V and J ends lost 8 bases and 2 bases respectively, with 13 bases between them. Here the CDR3 DNA reads TGTGCCAGCGCCGGTGGGGCCGCCTACGAGCAGTACTTC. The encoded protein is CASAGGAAYEQYF.

The chain employs TRBV6-1 and TRBJ2-1; D might be TRBD1 (5 bases). The V and J ends lost 8 bases and 4 bases respectively, with 12 bases between them. Germline V gene lookup returns CDR1 MNHNS and CDR2 SASEGT. There are 13 residues in the CDR3. CDR3 loop: CASARRGYNEQFF. CDR3 DNA sequence: TGTGCCAGCGCCCGAAGGGGATACAATGAGCAGTTCTTC.

The chain carries TRBV6-5 and TRBJ2-2, with 8 bases that match TRBD1. CDR1 is MNHEY and CDR2 is SVGAGI in the germline V gene. The junction had 8 bases not matched to a gene; V was cut back by 7 bases and J by 4 bases. There are 15 residues in the CDR3. This CDR3 reads CASKTDRGFTGELFF. The CDR3 DNA sequence: TGTGCCAGCAAAACAGACAGGGGATTCACCGGGGAGCTGTTTTTT.

The chain employs TRBV4-3 and TRBJ1-1; tentatively, D is TRBD1 (5 bases). CDR1 and CDR2 (germline): LGHNA, YSLEER. The ends were cut back, 1 base at V and 3 bases at J, with 9 bases in the middle. The CDR3 is 14 amino acids. The DNA for the CDR3 is TGCGCCAGCAGCCAAGGGGTAGGGGACACTGAAGCTTTCTTT. This codes for CASSQGVGDTEAFF.

The chain has TRBV7-3 and TRBJ1-5; TRBD1 agrees at 7 bases. Trimming took 3 bases from V and 5 from J; bases not matched to a gene: 1. Per the germline V gene, CDR1 is SGHTA and CDR2 is FQGTGA. The length of the CDR3 is 13 residues. In DNA, the CDR3 is TGTGCCAGCAGCTTCGACAGGGATCAGCCCCAGCATTTT. Protein: CASSFDRDQPQHF.

The chain couples TRBV6-1 to TRBJ2-2; D remains unclear. Between the trimmed V and J ends, which lost 6 bases and 1 base, there was a span of 12 bases. The CDR3 consists of 15 residues. From germline, CDR1 is MNHNS and CDR2 SASEGT. The CDR3 DNA follows: TGTGCCAGCAGAGCGCAGATTCTGAACACCGGGGAGCTGTTTTTT. This encodes CASRAQILNTGELFF.

V usage is TRBV4-2 and J usage is TRBJ1-5; D perhaps matches TRBD1 (5 bases). CDR1 is LGHNA, CDR2 YNFKEQ, per germline. CDR3 length: 14 amino acids. V gave up 6 bases and J gave up 1 base, with 10 bases separating them. CDR3 bases: TGTGCCAGCAGTTCGGGGGGAAGCAATCAGCCCCAGCATTTT. It specifies CASSSGGSNQPQHF.

This chain connects TRBV2 to TRBJ2-7, with 8 bases that match TRBD1. The trim removed 9 bases at V and 3 bases at J, leaving 10 bases unmatched. There are 14 residues in the CDR3. The germline gives CDR1 SNHLY, CDR2 FYNNEI. The CDR3 spells CASAVQGGLYEQYF. CDR3 DNA sequence: TGTGCCAGTGCCGTACAGGGGGGTCTCTACGAGCAGTACTTC.

This clone has only one observation. V and J are TRBV10-1 and TRBJ2-2; D ambiguous. The CDR3 extends over 12 amino acids. CDR1 is WNHNN and CDR2 is SYGVQD in the germline V gene (reference sequence). V lost 6 bases, J lost 5 bases, and 7 bases lay in between. The CDR3 DNA reads TGCGCCAGCAGCCCACAGACCGGGGAGCTGTTTTTT. Amino acids: CASSPQTGELFF.

The chain uses TRBV4-2 and TRBJ2-1; 11 nucleotides agree with TRBD2. With V trimmed by 5 bases and J by 7 bases, 13 bases remained unmatched. Germline CDR1 LGHNA, CDR2 YNFKEQ. The CDR3 extends over 17 amino acids. The CDR3 here is CASSLQSTSGSGNEQFF. The CDR3 DNA sequence: TGTGCCAGCAGCTTACAATCTACTAGCGGGAGTGGGAATGAGCAGTTCTTC.

Worth noting for this clone: At the DNA level, this CDR3 is encoded by other sequences in the same sample as well. The V gene is TRBV28, the J gene TRBJ1-2; the D gene is possibly TRBD1 (5 bases). V lost 2 bases and J 4 bases, leaving 5 bases between the germline ends. This CDR3 is 12 amino acids long. The V gene's germline CDR1 is MDHEN and CDR2 SYDVKM. CDR3: CASSLQGYGYTF. The CDR3 nucleotides are TGTGCCAGCAGTTTACAGGGCTATGGCTACACCTTC.

This rearrangement joins TRBV15 to TRBJ1-5; TRBD1 matches 10 bases. CDR3 length equals 14 residues. Germline values: CDR1 LNHNV, CDR2 YYDKDF (reference sequence). Losses at the gene ends were 7 bases for V and 7 bases for J; bases not matched to a gene: 7. The CDR3 protein is CATKHGTGEQPQHF. In DNA form, the CDR3 reads TGTGCCACCAAGCACGGGACAGGGGAACAGCCCCAGCATTTT.

The rearrangement joins TRBV28 to TRBJ1-4; weak D call: TRBD1 (5 bases). The CDR3 loop spans 14 amino acids. Germline loops: CDR1 MDHEN, CDR2 SYDVKM. Trimming left V 3 bases short and J 8 bases short, with 13 bases between. The CDR3 sequence: CASSFGVQDEKLFF. The CDR3 region has the DNA TGTGCCAGCAGTTTCGGCGTACAGGACGAAAAACTGTTTTTT.

V and J are TRBV2 and TRBJ1-1; TRBD1 aligns across 7 bases. The V and J ends lost 8 bases and 4 bases, in that order; junction bases with no gene match: 7. CDR1 SNHLY and CDR2 FYNNEI come from the germline V gene. CDR3 size: 13 residues. CDR3 nucleotides: TGTGCCAGCGCCCAAGACAGGGCCACTGAAGCTTTCTTT. Residues: CASAQDRATEAFF.

Turning to this clone: Germline and junction disagree at one end, which may indicate a read error. The chain has TRBV7-7 and TRBJ2-7; 13 nucleotides match TRBD2. The germline V gene encodes CDR1 SSHAT and CDR2 FNYEAQ (reference sequence). This CDR3 has 13 amino acids. The CDR3 DNA is TGTGCTAGCAGCTCGGGACTAGCGGGGGAGCAGTACTTC. Translated, it gives CASSSGLAGEQYF.

The rearrangement joins TRBV4-1 to TRBJ1-2; possible D gene TRBD1, 6 bases. Germline V gene sequence: CDR1 MGHRA, CDR2 YSYEKL. Trimming stripped 0 bases from V and 4 bases from J, with 18 bases between. The CDR3 sequence is 17 residues long. CDR3 in amino acids: CASSQDGTGGRFYGYTF. CDR3 nucleotide sequence: TGCGCCAGCAGCCAAGATGGGACGGGGGGGCGCTTCTATGGCTACACCTTC.

The V call is TRBV5-4, the J call TRBJ1-2, with no clear D. The CDR3 extends over 15 amino acids. Trimming removed 4 bases from V and 3 bases from J, with 16 bases in between. The V gene's germline CDR1 is SGHNT and CDR2 YYREEE (reference sequence). CDR3 bases: TGTGCCAGCAGCCCTTTTGTGGCGGGTGACTATGGCTACACCTTC. Protein sequence: CASSPFVAGDYGYTF.

This clone was observed a handful of times. V usage is TRBV7-3 and J usage is TRBJ1-5; 9 nucleotides agree with TRBD1. With V trimmed by 5 bases and J by 3 bases, 2 bases remained unmatched. The CDR3 has 14 amino acids. The germline V gene encodes CDR1 SGHTA and CDR2 FQGTGA. CDR3 coding DNA: TGTGCCAGCAGCCGGGACAGGGACAATCAGCCCCAGCATTTT. It codes for CASSRDRDNQPQHF.

The rearrangement uses TRBV28 and TRBJ2-7; TRBD1 is a possible D gene (5 bases). V lost 8 bases and J lost 1, with 9 bases in between. The CDR3 totals 12 residues. In germline, CDR1 is MDHEN, CDR2 SYDVKM. CDR3 loop: CASQTASYEQYF. Written as DNA, the CDR3 is TGTGCCAGCCAGACAGCATCCTACGAGCAGTACTTC.

The rearrangement uses TRBV7-8 and TRBJ1-5, with TRBD1 identical over 7 bases. The CDR3 is made up of 17 amino acids. CDR1 and CDR2 from the germline V gene are SGHVS and FQNEAQ. The trim removed 0 bases at V and 2 bases at J, leaving 7 bases unmatched. The CDR3 region has the DNA TGTGCCAGCAGCTTAGCGGCGACAGGGCAACGCAATCAGCCCCAGCATTTT. This translates into CASSLAATGQRNQPQHF. The variable domain in full, with the rest retrieved from reference TRBV7-8 and TRBJ1-5, is GAGVSQSPRYKVAKRGQDVALRCDPISGHVSLFWYQQALGQGPEFLTYFQNEAQLDKSGLPSDRFFAERPEGSVSTLKIQRTQQEDSAVYLCASSLAATGQRNQPQHFGDGTRLSIL.

The rearrangement joins TRBV7-2 to TRBJ2-1, with 12 bases identical to TRBD2. This CDR3 has 16 residues. The V and J ends lost 5 bases and 5 bases, in that order; junction bases with no gene match: 7. The V gene's germline CDR1 is SGHTA and CDR2 FQGNSA. CDR3 in amino acids: CASSTFPSGRDNEQFF. The CDR3 DNA is TGTGCCAGCAGCACATTTCCTAGCGGGAGGGACAATGAGCAGTTCTTC.

The rearrangement joins TRBV5-1 to TRBJ2-5, with 9 bases matching TRBD2. The J call is uncertain, as TRBJ2-7 better fits the DNA end. Germline lookup yields CDR1 SGHRS and CDR2 YFSETQ. There are 17 residues in the CDR3. CDR3 sequence reads: CASSLGEGGRASNEQYF. Here the CDR3 DNA reads TGCGCCAGCAGCTTGGGTGAAGGCGGGAGGGCCAGCAACGAGCAGTACTTC.

CDR3 region: CAWRPPGFYEQYF. The CDR3 DNA follows: TGTGCCTGGAGGCCCCCGGGTTTCTACGAGCAGTACTTC. The V gene is TRBV30, the J gene TRBJ2-7; no clear D gene. CDR3 length: 13 amino acids. Trimming took 3 bases from V and 3 from J, leaving 12 bases between them. The germline V gene encodes CDR1 GTSNPN and CDR2 SVGIG (reference sequence).

The chain is built from TRBV6-1 and TRBJ2-5; possibly TRBD2 for D (6 bases). Germline V gene data show CDR1 as MNHNS and CDR2 as SASEGT. The CDR3 contains 14 residues. The ends were cut back, 0 bases at V and 5 bases at J, with 10 bases in the middle. The CDR3 DNA sequence: TGTGCCAGCAGTGAAGCCGGAGGGCACGAGACCCAGTACTTC. It translates to CASSEAGGHETQYF.

The CDR3: CASIISQETQYF. As DNA, the CDR3 is TGTGCCAGCATTATATCCCAAGAGACCCAGTACTTC. The rearrangement links TRBV2 to TRBJ2-5; D unresolved. Trimming pared 7 bases from V and 1 base from J, leaving 7 bases between. This CDR3 has 12 residues. CDR1 is SNHLY, CDR2 FYNNEI, per germline.